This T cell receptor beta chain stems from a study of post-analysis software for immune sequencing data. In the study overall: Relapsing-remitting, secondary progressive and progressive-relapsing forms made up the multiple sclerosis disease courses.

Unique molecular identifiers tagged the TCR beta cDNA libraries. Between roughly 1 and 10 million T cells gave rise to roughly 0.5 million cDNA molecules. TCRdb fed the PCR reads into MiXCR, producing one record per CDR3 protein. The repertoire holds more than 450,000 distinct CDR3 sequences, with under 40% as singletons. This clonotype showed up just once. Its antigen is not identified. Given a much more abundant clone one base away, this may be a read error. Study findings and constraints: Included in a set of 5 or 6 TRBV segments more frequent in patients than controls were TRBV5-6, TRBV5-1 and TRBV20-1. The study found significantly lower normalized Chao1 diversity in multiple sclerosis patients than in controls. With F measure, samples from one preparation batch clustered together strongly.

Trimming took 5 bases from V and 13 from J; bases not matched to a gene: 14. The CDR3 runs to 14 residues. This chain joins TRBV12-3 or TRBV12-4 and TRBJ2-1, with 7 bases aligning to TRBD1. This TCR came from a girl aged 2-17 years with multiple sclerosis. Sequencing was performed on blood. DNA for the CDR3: TGTGCCAGCAGTAAACAGGGGCTGGCAGAGACCCAGTTCTTC. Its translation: CASSKQGLAETQFF.